A selection of T cell receptor beta chains follows, all from one sample in a study of response to subunit inactivated influenza vaccine. In TCRdb, the RT-PCR reads were re-called with MiXCR into one record per CDR3 protein. The sample consists of around 180,000 distinct CDR3 sequences, around 8.8% of them appearing once. This specimen was non-naive T cells sorted from PBMCs, taken on the day of vaccination. The source is a man aged 45-60 years who received an inactivated influenza vaccine. Each CDR3 is given with its conserved first and last residue. The order of the fields is CDR3 DNA, CDR3 protein, V gene, D gene, J gene, clone size. D genes are given only for firm matches. Size values are once, few and many counts, or a class for expanded clones, and some rows have none.

CDR3nt: TGTGCCAGCAGCCCAAAGACAGGGGGCGCGGATACGCAGTATTTT; CDR3aa: CASSPKTGGADTQYF; v_gene: TRBV11-1; d_gene: TRBD1; j_gene: TRBJ2-3; abundance: NA
CDR3nt: TGTGCCAGCAGTACCAGCTTTATTGGGACTAGCGGGAGTTTTCGGGAGCTGTTTTTT; CDR3aa: CASSTSFIGTSGSFRELFF; v_gene: TRBV28; d_gene: TRBD2; j_gene: TRBJ2-2; abundance: few
CDR3nt: TGTGCCAGCAGCTTATGGCAGTACCCCTACGAGCAGTACTTC; CDR3aa: CASSLWQYPYEQYF; v_gene: TRBV7-9; d_gene: NA; j_gene: TRBJ2-7; abundance: NA
CDR3nt: TGTGCCAGCAGCTTACCCGGGAGTTCCTACGAGCAGTACTTC; CDR3aa: CASSLPGSSYEQYF; v_gene: TRBV7-9; d_gene: NA; j_gene: TRBJ2-7; abundance: many
CDR3nt: TGTGCCAGCAGTCATCCGGCGACAGGGGCGAACACCGGGGAGCTGTTTTTT; CDR3aa: CASSHPATGANTGELFF; v_gene: TRBV27; d_gene: TRBD1; j_gene: TRBJ2-2; abundance: many
CDR3nt: TGTGCCAGCAGCTTACAGGGACAGGGAAATTCACCCCTCCACTTT; CDR3aa: CASSLQGQGNSPLHF; v_gene: TRBV7-9; d_gene: TRBD1; j_gene: TRBJ1-6; abundance: NA
CDR3nt: TGTGCCAGCAGCTCCGGGACAGGGTCCCACTATGGCTACACCTTC; CDR3aa: CASSSGTGSHYGYTF; v_gene: TRBV11-2; d_gene: TRBD1; j_gene: TRBJ1-2; abundance: many
CDR3nt: TGTGCCAGCAGTTTCCCCCTGATGGGGGAATTCAATCAGCCCCAGCATTTT; CDR3aa: CASSFPLMGEFNQPQHF; v_gene: TRBV28; d_gene: NA; j_gene: TRBJ1-5; abundance: NA
CDR3nt: TGCACAATCGGATCGGGGATTGGTGCAGATACGCAGTATTTT; CDR3aa: CTIGSGIGADTQYF; v_gene: TRBV29-1; d_gene: NA; j_gene: TRBJ2-3; abundance: few
CDR3nt: TGTGCTAGCAGCCTGAATAACCAAGAGACCCAGTACTTC; CDR3aa: CASSLNNQETQYF; v_gene: TRBV7-7; d_gene: NA; j_gene: TRBJ2-5; abundance: NA
CDR3nt: TGTGCCAGCAGCTTACGCCTTCGGGACAGGGAATCAGATACGCAGTATTTT; CDR3aa: CASSLRLRDRESDTQYF; v_gene: TRBV7-2; d_gene: TRBD1; j_gene: TRBJ2-3; abundance: many
CDR3nt: TGCAGTGCTAGAGTTTGGGGAGGTCAGCCTCGTATTAGAGGGAACACCGGGGAGCTGTTTTTT; CDR3aa: CSARVWGGQPRIRGNTGELFF; v_gene: TRBV20-1; d_gene: NA; j_gene: TRBJ2-2; abundance: few
CDR3nt: TGCAGTGCTAGAGTTGGGACTTATGGAAACACCGTATATTTT; CDR3aa: CSARVGTYGNTVYF; v_gene: TRBV20-1; d_gene: NA; j_gene: TRBJ1-3; abundance: NA
CDR3nt: TGTGCCAGCACGGACCGGGGCCTCACAGATACGCAGTATTTT; CDR3aa: CASTDRGLTDTQYF; v_gene: TRBV6-1; d_gene: NA; j_gene: TRBJ2-3; abundance: many
CDR3nt: TGTGCCAGCAGCCCCCGGGACAGCAACCAAGAGACCCAGTACTTC; CDR3aa: CASSPRDSNQETQYF; v_gene: TRBV7-2; d_gene: TRBD1; j_gene: TRBJ2-5; abundance: NA
CDR3nt: TGTGCCATCACGGGACAGACGAACACCGGGGAGCTGTTTTTT; CDR3aa: CAITGQTNTGELFF; v_gene: TRBV10-3; d_gene: TRBD1; j_gene: TRBJ2-2; abundance: NA
CDR3nt: TGCAGTGCAGAACAGGGTACAGATACGCAGTATTTT; CDR3aa: CSAEQGTDTQYF; v_gene: TRBV20-1; d_gene: NA; j_gene: TRBJ2-3; abundance: NA
CDR3nt: TGTGCCAGCAGCTTAGCGCGGGGACAGGGCTATGGCTACACCTTC; CDR3aa: CASSLARGQGYGYTF; v_gene: TRBV7-9; d_gene: TRBD1; j_gene: TRBJ1-2; abundance: NA
CDR3nt: TGTGCCAGCAGCTTTCGGACAGGGGACACAGATACGCAGTATTTT; CDR3aa: CASSFRTGDTDTQYF; v_gene: TRBV7-2; d_gene: TRBD1; j_gene: TRBJ2-3; abundance: few
CDR3nt: TGCAGTCCCAGCAGGGGACCCTACAATGAGCAGTTCTTC; CDR3aa: CSPSRGPYNEQFF; v_gene: TRBV20-1; d_gene: NA; j_gene: TRBJ2-1; abundance: many
CDR3nt: TGTGCCACCAGTGATTCCGGGACTAGCGGCATCAATGAGCAGTTCTTC; CDR3aa: CATSDSGTSGINEQFF; v_gene: TRBV24-1; d_gene: TRBD2; j_gene: TRBJ2-1; abundance: many
CDR3nt: TGTGCCAGCAGTTGGACAGGGGGTCAGCCCCAGCATTTT; CDR3aa: CASSWTGGQPQHF; v_gene: TRBV6-2/TRBV6-3; d_gene: TRBD1; j_gene: TRBJ1-5; abundance: NA
CDR3nt: TGCGCCAGCAGCTTGGGGCCTAACAAAGAGACCCAGTACTTC; CDR3aa: CASSLGPNKETQYF; v_gene: TRBV5-1; d_gene: NA; j_gene: TRBJ2-5; abundance: many
CDR3nt: TGTGCCAGCAGCCCCACGGGACAGGGTAATCAGCCCCAGCATTTT; CDR3aa: CASSPTGQGNQPQHF; v_gene: TRBV5-8; d_gene: TRBD1; j_gene: TRBJ1-5; abundance: NA
CDR3nt: TGTGCCAGCAGCCCTGCAGGAGACTTAAATTCACCCCTCCACTTT; CDR3aa: CASSPAGDLNSPLHF; v_gene: TRBV3-1; d_gene: NA; j_gene: TRBJ1-6; abundance: many
CDR3nt: TGTGCCATCAGTGGCCCGACAGGGGGCGGATACGAGCAGTACTTC; CDR3aa: CAISGPTGGGYEQYF; v_gene: TRBV10-3; d_gene: TRBD1; j_gene: TRBJ2-7; abundance: many
CDR3nt: TGTGCCAGCGGGGTGGGGGAGACCCAGTACTTC; CDR3aa: CASGVGETQYF; v_gene: TRBV5-6; d_gene: NA; j_gene: TRBJ2-5; abundance: few
CDR3nt: TGTGCCAGCAGCCAAGGACTAGCGGGACCGTCCTACGAGCAGTACTTC; CDR3aa: CASSQGLAGPSYEQYF; v_gene: TRBV3-1; d_gene: TRBD2; j_gene: TRBJ2-7; abundance: NA
CDR3nt: TGTGCCAGCAGTGATGGACAGGGGAACATCTATGAGCAGTTCTTC; CDR3aa: CASSDGQGNIYEQFF; v_gene: TRBV2; d_gene: TRBD1; j_gene: TRBJ2-1; abundance: few
CDR3nt: TGTGCCAGCAGCTTAGCTGGACATAAGCTCTTC; CDR3aa: CASSLAGHKLF; v_gene: TRBV7-9; d_gene: NA; j_gene: TRBJ2-1; abundance: few
CDR3nt: TGTGCCAGCAGTCAAGACCCTAGCGTCTCCTACGAGCAGTACTTC; CDR3aa: CASSQDPSVSYEQYF; v_gene: TRBV4-2; d_gene: NA; j_gene: TRBJ2-7; abundance: NA
CDR3nt: TGTGCCAGCAGTTACGGTGGGACACCGAGGGAGACCCAGTACTTC; CDR3aa: CASSYGGTPRETQYF; v_gene: TRBV6-2/TRBV6-3; d_gene: NA; j_gene: TRBJ2-5; abundance: few
CDR3nt: TGCAGTGCGATGGGAACTAGCGGGACTAACTACGAGCAGTACTTC; CDR3aa: CSAMGTSGTNYEQYF; v_gene: TRBV20-1; d_gene: TRBD2; j_gene: TRBJ2-7; abundance: few
CDR3nt: TGTGCGGGGCTAGCGGGAGTACAGTACGAGCAGTACTTC; CDR3aa: CAGLAGVQYEQYF; v_gene: TRBV30; d_gene: TRBD2; j_gene: TRBJ2-7; abundance: few
CDR3nt: TGTGCCAGCAGGGACGAGTTGGGCTACGAGCAGTACTTC; CDR3aa: CASRDELGYEQYF; v_gene: TRBV6-1; d_gene: NA; j_gene: TRBJ2-7; abundance: NA
CDR3nt: TGTGCCAGCAGGCTACCGGGACAGGGAAACTATGGCTACACCTTC; CDR3aa: CASRLPGQGNYGYTF; v_gene: TRBV7-9; d_gene: TRBD1; j_gene: TRBJ1-2; abundance: many
CDR3nt: TGTGCCAGCAGTGAAGCGCCTCGGGACAGATGGTACGAGCAGTACTTC; CDR3aa: CASSEAPRDRWYEQYF; v_gene: TRBV2; d_gene: TRBD1; j_gene: TRBJ2-7; abundance: NA
CDR3nt: TGTGCCAGCACCAGGCAGGCCGCCTACGAGCAGTACTTC; CDR3aa: CASTRQAAYEQYF; v_gene: TRBV2; d_gene: NA; j_gene: TRBJ2-7; abundance: NA
CDR3nt: TGCGCCAGCAGCTTCGCCGGCGGGCGAACAACCGGGGAGCTGTTTTTT; CDR3aa: CASSFAGGRTTGELFF; v_gene: TRBV5-1; d_gene: NA; j_gene: TRBJ2-2; abundance: many
CDR3nt: TGCGCCAGCAGTGAGTCGACTAGCATAGGAGCTGATACGCAGTATTTT; CDR3aa: CASSESTSIGADTQYF; v_gene: TRBV10-2; d_gene: TRBD2; j_gene: TRBJ2-3; abundance: few
CDR3nt: TGTGCCAGCAGCTTGGCCTTCGCCAGGGACCCTGGGGCCAACGTCCTGACTTTC; CDR3aa: CASSLAFARDPGANVLTF; v_gene: TRBV5-4; d_gene: NA; j_gene: TRBJ2-6; abundance: NA
CDR3nt: TGTGCCAGCAGTTACACGGGGAGGGAAGGAGATACGCAGTATTTT; CDR3aa: CASSYTGREGDTQYF; v_gene: TRBV6-5; d_gene: TRBD2; j_gene: TRBJ2-3; abundance: few
CDR3nt: TGTGCCAGCAGCCAAGCCCAGGGACGATCACCCCTCCACTTT; CDR3aa: CASSQAQGRSPLHF; v_gene: TRBV3-1; d_gene: NA; j_gene: TRBJ1-6; abundance: NA
CDR3nt: TGCGCCAGCAGCTTGACAGGGCCCACCGGGGAGCTGTTTTTT; CDR3aa: CASSLTGPTGELFF; v_gene: TRBV5-1; d_gene: NA; j_gene: TRBJ2-2; abundance: NA
CDR3nt: TGTGCCAGCAGCTTAGCGCTTGGAGAGACCCAGTACTTC; CDR3aa: CASSLALGETQYF; v_gene: TRBV7-9; d_gene: NA; j_gene: TRBJ2-5; abundance: many
CDR3nt: TGTGCCAGCAGTCAGGGACTAGCGGGAGGTACCGGGGAGCTGTTTTTT; CDR3aa: CASSQGLAGGTGELFF; v_gene: TRBV12-3/TRBV12-4; d_gene: TRBD2; j_gene: TRBJ2-2; abundance: many
CDR3nt: TGTGCCAGCAGCGCACGACAGGGCTTTGGCGAAAAACTGTTTTTT; CDR3aa: CASSARQGFGEKLFF; v_gene: TRBV7-2; d_gene: TRBD1; j_gene: TRBJ1-4; abundance: many
CDR3nt: TGTGCCAGCAGCGTAGACCCCCGCCCGGGACTAGCATCTGACGAGCAGTTCTTC; CDR3aa: CASSVDPRPGLASDEQFF; v_gene: TRBV9; d_gene: TRBD2; j_gene: TRBJ2-1; abundance: many
CDR3nt: TGCAGTGCTAGAGCGGACGGCAGGGCTTTTAATTCACCCCTCCACTTT; CDR3aa: CSARADGRAFNSPLHF; v_gene: TRBV20-1; d_gene: NA; j_gene: TRBJ1-6; abundance: few
CDR3nt: TGTGCCAGCAGCTCCTTAGCGGGAGGGGGGGAGCAGTACTTC; CDR3aa: CASSSLAGGGEQYF; v_gene: TRBV7-2; d_gene: TRBD2; j_gene: TRBJ2-7; abundance: NA
CDR3nt: TGTGCCAGCAGTGCGGACGCTGAGCAGTTCTTC; CDR3aa: CASSADAEQFF; v_gene: TRBV2; d_gene: NA; j_gene: TRBJ2-1; abundance: once